Below, 16 T cell receptor beta chains from the same sample are listed, as sequenced in a study of shared clonotypes between healthy human individuals. Profiled with immunoSEQ multiplex PCR; TCRdb holds only in-frame clones, not every one. The top ten hold about 1.5% of the sample, which has around 940,000 clones, 76% seen once. The sequencing input was memory CD4+ T cells sorted from blood. Subset in this sample: CD45RA-negative fraction. The source is a man between 18 and 35 years old in good health.

V is TRBV7-2 and J is TRBJ2-7; tentatively, D is TRBD2 (5 bases). The CDR3 runs 15 residues. Trimming removed 0 bases from V and 7 bases from J, with 16 bases in between. Germline V gene lookup returns CDR1 SGHTA and CDR2 FQGNSA. DNA for the CDR3: TGTGCCAGCAGCTTAGCCCGAGGGCCCCCCTGGGAGCAGTACTTC. This codes for CASSLARGPPWEQYF. Supplemented by reference TRBV7-2 and TRBJ2-7, the full variable domain reads GAGVSQSPSNKVTEKGKDVELRCDPISGHTALYWYRQSLGQGLEFLIYFQGNSAPDKSGLPSDRFSAERTGGSVSTLTIQRTQQEDSAVYLCASSLARGPPWEQYFGPGTRLTVT.

The chain links TRBV5-1 to TRBJ2-1, with D perhaps assigned TRBD1 or TRBD2 (5 bases each). The CDR3 sequence is 15 residues long. V shed 0 bases and J shed 6 bases, with 13 bases lying between them. Germline CDR1 SGHRS, CDR2 YFSETQ. CDR3 region: CASSLGDQTVNEQFF. CDR3 sequence (DNA): TGCGCCAGCAGCTTGGGGGACCAAACAGTCAATGAGCAGTTCTTC.

J is TRBJ2-7 and V is TRBV30, with 10 bases matching TRBD1. Germline CDR1 reads GTSNPN; CDR2 reads SVGIG (reference sequence). The CDR3 is 14 amino acids. V shed 0 bases and J 4 bases; nucleotides not matched to a gene: 3. The CDR3 DNA is TGTGCCTGGAGTGTAGGGGACAGGGGTTACGAGCAGTACTTC. Translation gives CAWSVGDRGYEQYF. Variable domain in full (rest from reference TRBV30 and TRBJ2-7): SQTIHQWPATLVQPVGSPLSLECTVEGTSNPNLYWYRQAAGRGLQLLFYSVGIGQISSEVPQNLSASRPQDRQFILSSKKLLLSDSGFYLCAWSVGDRGYEQYFGPGTRLTVT.

The rearrangement joins TRBV2 to TRBJ1-5, with D hard to call. There are 17 residues in the CDR3. Trimming took 2 bases from V and 0 from J, leaving 14 bases between them. Per germline, CDR1 SNHLY and CDR2 FYNNEI. Written as DNA, the CDR3 is TGTGCCAGCAGTGAATCGTCGGCAGCCAGTAGCAATCAGCCCCAGCATTTT. It translates to CASSESSAASSNQPQHF.

This clone was seen a few times. The chain uses TRBV21-1 and TRBJ1-1; the table's TRBD1 call for D was not verified on the DNA. TRBV21-1 is a known pseudogene. This CDR3 region has 17 residues. DNA of the CDR3: TGTGCCAGCAGCAAAGATGCCAGGACAAAAATGAACACTGAAGCTTTCTTT. Translated, it gives CASSKDARTKMNTEAFF.

The CDR3 sequence is CATLRVESTDTQYF. For the CDR3, the DNA is TGTGCCACTCTTCGCGTAGAAAGCACAGATACGCAGTATTTT. This chain joins TRBV6-1 and TRBJ2-3; D is unresolved. Germline CDR1 reads MNHNS; CDR2 reads SASEGT. Trimming removed 10 bases at V and 0 bases at J, with 14 bases between. The CDR3 runs 14 residues.

V gene TRBV7-2 combines with J gene TRBJ2-3, with D hard to call. Trimming removed 5 bases at V and 1 base at J, with 10 bases between. CDR1 SGHTA and CDR2 FQGNSA come from the germline V gene. The CDR3 has 14 residues. The chain's CDR3 is CASSLSAGTDTQYF. CDR3 sequence (DNA): TGTGCCAGCAGCCTGTCTGCGGGCACAGATACGCAGTATTTT.

A note on this clone: Other DNA sequences from this sample encode an identical CDR3 as well. The chain uses TRBV18 and TRBJ2-3; D remains unclear. The CDR3 has 14 residues. The V gene's germline CDR1 is KGHSH and CDR2 LQKENI. Trimming took off 0 bases at V and 1 base at J, with 5 bases between the two ends. The CDR3 is CASSPPLRTDTQYF. The CDR3 coding sequence is TGTGCCAGCTCACCACCATTGCGCACAGATACGCAGTATTTT.

The V call is TRBV4-1, the J call TRBJ2-7; D possibly corresponds to TRBD2 (7 bases). The V end lost 2 bases, the J end lost 5 bases, and 10 bases lay between the germline ends. CDR1 and CDR2 (germline): MGHRA, YSYEKL. CDR3 size: 13 residues. CDR3 nucleotides: TGCGCCAGCAGCCAAAGGGGGGGAGACGAGCAGTACTTC. Translation gives CASSQRGGDEQYF.

The chain employs TRBV30 and TRBJ2-2; D possibly matches TRBD1 or TRBD2 (5 bases each). Trimming stripped 3 bases from V and 1 base from J, with 12 bases between. This CDR3 is built from 15 residues. The germline CDR1 and CDR2 sequences are GTSNPN and SVGIG (reference sequence). The CDR3 nucleotides read TGTGCCTGGAGAGGCGAGAGGGGGAACACCGGGGAGCTGTTTTTT. It translates to CAWRGERGNTGELFF.

The chain combines TRBV19 with TRBJ2-7, with D maybe TRBD2 (6 bases). CDR3 length: 14 amino acids. Trimming stripped 2 bases from V and 3 bases from J, with 11 bases between. CDR1 is LNHDA and CDR2 is SQIVND in the germline V gene (reference sequence). The CDR3 loop is CASSINGLLYEQYF. The CDR3 DNA reads as TGTGCCAGTAGTATAAACGGACTACTCTACGAGCAGTACTTC.

This clone was seen more than once but under ten times. The gene calls are TRBV30 and TRBJ1-2; unclear D gene. The germline V gene has CDR1 GTSNPN and CDR2 SVGIG (reference sequence). The V end was cut by 0 bases, the J end by 8 bases, with 10 bases between. The CDR3 consists of 12 residues. CDR3 nucleotide sequence: TGTGCCTGGAGTGTACAAGGGATCGGCTACACCTTC. It is translated as CAWSVQGIGYTF. Together with reference TRBV30 and TRBJ1-2, the CDR3 gives the full variable domain: SQTIHQWPATLVQPVGSPLSLECTVEGTSNPNLYWYRQAAGRGLQLLFYSVGIGQISSEVPQNLSASRPQDRQFILSSKKLLLSDSGFYLCAWSVQGIGYTFGSGTRLTVV.

This clone was seen just once. The chain is built from TRBV5-4 and TRBJ2-7, with D possibly TRBD1 on 5 matching bases. CDR1 is SGHNT, CDR2 YYREEE, per germline (reference sequence). The CDR3 length is 14 residues. Trimming took off 5 bases at V and 3 bases at J, with 15 bases between the two ends. CDR3 region: CASSGQGANYEQYF. The CDR3 nucleotides are TGTGCCAGCAGTGGGCAGGGCGCCAACTACGAGCAGTACTTC.

In regard to this clone: Other DNA sequences in this sample translate to the same CDR3. The chain links TRBV6-1 to TRBJ1-1; D uncertain. The CDR3 loop spans 13 amino acids. V lost 3 bases, J lost 2 bases, and 7 bases lay in between. The germline V gene encodes CDR1 MNHNS and CDR2 SASEGT. The CDR3 reads CASSEARNTEAFF. CDR3 nucleotide sequence: TGTGCCAGCAGTGAGGCCCGTAACACTGAAGCTTTCTTT.

The genes are TRBV5-1 and TRBJ2-1; 8 nucleotides match TRBD2. The germline gives CDR1 SGHRS, CDR2 YFSETQ. This CDR3 region has 14 residues. V lost 4 bases to trimming and J lost 7 bases; unmatched junction nucleotides: 7. CDR3 residues: CASSPFSGRNEQFF. CDR3 DNA: TGCGCCAGCAGCCCCTTCAGCGGGAGAAATGAGCAGTTCTTC.

The CDR3 sequence is CASSRLAGTYEQYF. Written as DNA, the CDR3 is TGTGCCAGCAGCCGACTAGCGGGCACCTACGAGCAGTACTTC. The rearrangement links TRBV5-4 to TRBJ2-7; 10 bases are a match to TRBD2. Germline V gives CDR1 SGHNT, CDR2 YYREEE (reference sequence). The CDR3 spans 14 residues. The junction had 3 bases not matched to a gene; V was cut back by 4 bases and J by 2 bases.